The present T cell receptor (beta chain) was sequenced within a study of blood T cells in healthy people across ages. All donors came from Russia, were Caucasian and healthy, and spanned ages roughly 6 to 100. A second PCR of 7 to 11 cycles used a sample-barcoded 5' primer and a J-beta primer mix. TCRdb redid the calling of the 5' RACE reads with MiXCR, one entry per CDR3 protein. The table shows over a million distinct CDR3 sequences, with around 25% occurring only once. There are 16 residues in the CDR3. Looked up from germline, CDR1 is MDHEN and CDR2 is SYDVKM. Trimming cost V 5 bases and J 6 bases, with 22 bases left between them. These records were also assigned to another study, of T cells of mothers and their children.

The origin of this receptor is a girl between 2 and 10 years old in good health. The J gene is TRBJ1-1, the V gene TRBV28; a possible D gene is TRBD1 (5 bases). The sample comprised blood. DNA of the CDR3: TGTGCCAGCAGTCCCAGGGCCGAGAGTTTGGGGGCTGAAGCTTTCTTT. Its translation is CASSPRAESLGAEAFF.